This T cell receptor (beta chain) was profiled in a study of T cells in Graves' hyperthyroidism and ophthalmopathy. Study background: Once the initial diagnosis was made, peripheral blood was obtained before any treatment.

The junction had 10 bases not matched to a gene; V was cut back by 6 bases and J by 0 bases. Germline V gene data show CDR1 as MNHEY and CDR2 as SMNVEV (reference sequence). The CDR3 covers 17 residues. There were TCR beta CDR3 regions amplified from RNA transcripts. The HTBI set primed first-round TCR CDR3 RT-PCR. Each CDR3 protein is one row after TCRdb ran MiXCR on the multiplex PCR reads. This sample has 550,000 to 850,000 distinct CDR3 sequences; approximately 18% occur once, and the top ten carry over 15%. Study-wide findings and caveats: Appearing also in blood were most of the thyroid clonotypes expanded above 0.001.

Concerning this clonotype: What it recognizes is unknown.

The hyperthyroidism was newly diagnosed and had lasted under 2 months; the patients were aged 18 to 65. Diagnoses were established using clinical symptoms, serum thyroxine and TRAb, thyroid ultrasound and orbital computed tomography. This clonotype was obtained from a woman aged 45-60 years with Graves' hyperthyroidism that later progressed to Graves' ophthalmopathy. The sample comprised blood. The gene calls are TRBV27 and TRBJ1-3, with TRBD1 identical over 8 bases. The CDR3 reads CASRPRDRLHSGNTIYF. The CDR3 DNA reads TGTGCCAGCAGACCCCGGGACAGGTTACACTCTGGAAACACCATATATTTT.